The 14 T cell receptor beta chains listed next were all sequenced from one sample in a study of breast tumors, draining lymph nodes, adjacent tissues. Axillary draining lymph nodes of breast cancer patients supplied the node samples. TCRdb analysed the multiplex PCR reads with MiXCR anew, one entry per CDR3 protein. The data contain about 270,000 distinct CDR3 sequences, around 30% of them singletons. The sequenced material came from axillary lymph node tissue. The receptor set was obtained from a female donor with breast cancer. Some clones in this sample may be carry-over from other donors' samples.

This clonotype appeared many times. V usage is TRBV5-1 and J usage is TRBJ2-5; D may correspond to TRBD1 or TRBD2 (5 bases each). The ends were cut back, 4 bases at V and 0 bases at J, with 10 bases in the middle. The germline gives CDR1 SGHRS, CDR2 YFSETQ. The CDR3 extends over 14 amino acids. The CDR3 nucleotides read TGCGCCAGCAGCGTGGGACGGAACCAAGAGACCCAGTACTTC. It translates to CASSVGRNQETQYF.

This clonotype was seen just once. One base away lies a much larger clone, so this may be a sequencing read error. Because the CDR3 is missing its conserved closing phenylalanine or tryptophan, this is likely a read error. The genes are TRBV5-4 and TRBJ2-2; no clear D. CDR1 SGHNT and CDR2 YYREEE come from the germline V gene (reference sequence). The CDR3 length is 14 residues. Trimming shortened V by 3 bases and J by 2 bases, and 8 bases separated the two germline ends. CDR3 sequence reads: CASSSKLNTGELFL. The CDR3 DNA sequence: TGTGCCAGCAGCTCTAAACTTAACACCGGGGAGCTGTTTTTA.

This clonotype has at least ten counts. The genes are TRBV10-3 and TRBJ2-1; perhaps D is TRBD1 or TRBD2 (5 bases each). The CDR3 has 15 residues. The germline gives CDR1 ENHRY, CDR2 SYGVKD. V was trimmed by 8 bases and J by 1 base, leaving 15 bases between them. The CDR3 reads CAIRDQLGSYNEQFF. The CDR3 DNA reads as TGTGCCATCCGGGACCAGCTAGGTTCCTACAATGAGCAGTTCTTC.

This clonotype was detected many times. The chain recombines TRBV19 with TRBJ2-1; 11 bases match TRBD2. Germline V gives CDR1 LNHDA, CDR2 SQIVND (reference sequence). Losses at the gene ends were 5 bases for V and 7 bases for J; bases not matched to a gene: 4. This CDR3 is 14 amino acids long. CDR3 coding DNA: TGTGCCAGTAGTTTGGCTAGCGGGAGGAATGAGCAGTTCTTC. Protein sequence: CASSLASGRNEQFF.

The table lists this clonotype with many counts. The J gene is TRBJ2-5, the V gene TRBV7-3; 11 nucleotides agree with TRBD1. This CDR3 comprises 15 residues. Trimming cost V 5 bases and J 5 bases; bases outside gene matches: 7. CDR1 is SGHTA and CDR2 is FQGTGA in the germline V gene. The CDR3 DNA follows: TGTGCCAGCAGCGCAACCGGGACAGGGGGTGAGACCCAGTACTTC. Residues: CASSATGTGGETQYF.

The table lists this clonotype with a few counts. This chain links TRBV6-5 with TRBJ2-7; TRBD2 matches at 8 bases. Unmatched junction bases numbered 3, after V lost 5 bases and J lost 3 bases. CDR3 size: 13 residues. The germline V gene has CDR1 MNHEY and CDR2 SVGAGI. As DNA, the CDR3 is TGTGCCAGCAGTCAGCGGGAGCGCTACGAGCAGTACTTC. Encoded protein: CASSQRERYEQYF.

This clonotype was picked up many times. The chain uses TRBV7-2 and TRBJ2-7; D is ambiguous. Germline CDR1 is SGHTA and CDR2 is FQGNSA. This CDR3 comprises 16 residues. V gave up 7 bases and J gave up 0 bases, with 19 bases separating them. The CDR3 spells CASTFAMAPSSYEQYF. Here the CDR3 DNA reads TGTGCCAGCACCTTCGCCATGGCGCCGAGCTCCTACGAGCAGTACTTC.

This clonotype was observed many times. The chain employs TRBV7-6 and TRBJ2-2; TRBD2 matches at 13 bases. The CDR3 consists of 21 residues. Trimming took 1 base from V and 4 from J; bases not matched to a gene: 15. In germline, CDR1 is SGHVS, CDR2 FNYEAQ. The CDR3 loop is CASSLGGGATSGRGITGELFF. Written as DNA, the CDR3 is TGTGCCAGCAGCTTAGGGGGGGGGGCTACTAGCGGGAGGGGTATCACCGGGGAGCTGTTTTTT.

The sample holds many counts of this clonotype. V gene TRBV2 combines with J gene TRBJ2-1, with TRBD1 as a possible D gene (5 bases). The CDR3 consists of 13 residues. CDR1 SNHLY and CDR2 FYNNEI come from the germline V gene. The V gene lost 8 bases and the J gene lost 4 bases, with 12 bases spanning the gap. Written as DNA, the CDR3 is TGTGCCAGCCTCAGGGTACCTTACAATGAGCAGTTCTTC. Protein sequence: CASLRVPYNEQFF.

As for this clonotype: With a much larger clone just one base away, this may be a read error. The CDR3 end shows no conserved phenylalanine or tryptophan, and so a read error is likely. V gene TRBV19 combines with J gene TRBJ2-1; tentative D call: TRBD2 (6 bases). The CDR3 loop spans 16 amino acids. V was shortened by 6 bases and J by 6 bases, with 21 bases between the two germline ends. Germline V lookup: CDR1 LNHDA, CDR2 SQIVND (reference sequence). The CDR3 reads CASSNVGLQRTNEQFS. DNA of the CDR3: TGTGCCAGTAGCAACGTCGGACTACAGCGGACCAATGAGCAGTTCTCC.

This clonotype came up many times. V gene TRBV10-3 combines with J gene TRBJ2-2; the D is unclear. The CDR3 sequence is 13 residues long. The germline V and J ends were trimmed by 0 bases and 6 bases, with 5 bases remaining between them. Per the germline V gene, CDR1 is ENHRY and CDR2 is SYGVKD. The CDR3 here is CAISESLSGELFF. The CDR3 bases are TGTGCCATCAGTGAGTCCCTGTCCGGGGAGCTGTTTTTT.

This clonotype occurred many times. The CDR3 coding sequence is TGTGCCAGCAGAAGGACTAGCGGGAGAGTTTACGAGCAGTACTTC. It encodes CASRRTSGRVYEQYF. V usage is TRBV6-1 and J usage is TRBJ2-7, with 13 bases lining up with TRBD2. Germline assignment: CDR1 MNHNS and CDR2 SASEGT. CDR3 length: 15 amino acids. Germline trimming cut 6 bases from V and 4 bases from J; bases unmatched to any gene: 6.

The chain joins TRBV10-2 to TRBJ1-1; possible D gene TRBD1, 5 bases. The CDR3 sequence is 15 residues long. V was trimmed by 0 bases and J by 1 base, leaving 9 bases between them. Germline-derived CDR1 and CDR2 are WSHSY and SAAADI. As DNA, the CDR3 is TGCGCCAGCAGTGAGTCTGGGGACCCGAACACTGAAGCTTTCTTT. Translating it yields CASSESGDPNTEAFF.

The chain's CDR3 is CASSYGTETAGYTF. The CDR3 DNA is TGTGCCAGTAGTTACGGGACAGAAACAGCGGGCTACACCTTC. The chain combines TRBV19 with TRBJ1-2; 7 bases agree with TRBD1. V gave up 5 bases and J gave up 8 bases; unmatched junction bases: 11. Germline-derived CDR1 and CDR2 are LNHDA and SQIVND (reference sequence). This CDR3 contains 14 residues.